These 29 T cell receptor beta chains were sequenced from one sample in a study of tumor and adjacent non-tumor tissue in lung cancer. No cell sorting was done before RNA was extracted from the tissue. More than 3 cm separated this lung sample from the edge of the tumor. TCRbeta libraries were built with three rounds of nested PCR, modified from ARM-PCR. MiXCR, applied by TCRdb to the multiplex PCR reads, yields one record per CDR3 protein. The table records some 97,000 distinct CDR3 sequences, 65% of them present only once. The sample was distant non-tumor lung tissue. The receptors here all came from a man younger than 40 with non-small cell lung cancer.

A word on this clonotype: This may come from a read error, since a much larger clone is one base off. The rearrangement links TRBV4-1 to TRBJ1-2, with a weak D call TRBD1 (5 bases). Germline loops: CDR1 MGHRA, CDR2 YSYEKL. There are 15 residues in the CDR3. CDR3 sequence reads: CANSQDPGHVYGYTF. The CDR3 bases are TGCGCCAACAGCCAAGACCCCGGACATGTCTATGGCTACACCTTC.

This rearrangement joins TRBV4-1 to TRBJ2-3, with TRBD1 matching 8 bases. CDR3 length: 17 amino acids. Germline assignment: CDR1 MGHRA and CDR2 YSYEKL. Trimming cost V 0 bases and J 4 bases; bases outside gene matches: 9. The CDR3 coding sequence is TGCGCCAGCAGCCAAGATACGGGCAGGGGGCGCGCAGATACGCAGTATTTT. Its translation: CASSQDTGRGRADTQYF.

About this clonotype: At one of its ends the junction is not consistent with the germline gene, which may arise from a read error. V is TRBV10-3 and J is TRBJ2-3, with D maybe TRBD2 (6 bases). The CDR3 consists of 16 residues. Germline V gene lookup returns CDR1 ENHRY and CDR2 SYGVKD. The CDR3 sequence: CAISLGEDLGTETQYF. The CDR3 DNA reads TGCGCCATCAGCCTGGGGGAGGACTTAGGCACAGAAACGCAGTATTTT.

A remark on this clonotype: At one of its ends the junction is not consistent with the germline gene, which may arise from a read error. The DNA of the CDR3 is TGTGCCAGCAGTTTAGTGGGAGTTGAGCAGTTGTTC. Protein: CASSLVGVEQLF. The chain combines TRBV11-3 with TRBJ2-1; tentative D call: TRBD2 (5 bases). The CDR3 covers 12 residues. From germline, CDR1 is SGHNT and CDR2 YENEEA.

This clonotype was found many times. The CDR3 DNA follows: TGTGCCAGCAGTTTAGCGTCGGCTAGCCGCGGCACCGGGGAGCTGTTTTTT. It codes for CASSLASASRGTGELFF. The chain joins TRBV12-3 or TRBV12-4 to TRBJ2-2, with a possible D match to TRBD2 (5 bases). The CDR3 consists of 17 residues. Trimming removed 0 bases at V and 4 bases at J, with 15 bases between.

The chain carries TRBV12-3 or TRBV12-4 and TRBJ2-7; possible D gene TRBD1, 5 bases. The CDR3 consists of 15 residues. The germline V and J ends were trimmed by 3 bases and 4 bases, with 16 bases remaining between them. CDR3 DNA sequence: TGTGCCAGCAGTTTGGGGCTGCCCCCCCCATACGAGCAGTACTTC. It specifies CASSLGLPPPYEQYF.

In regard to this clonotype: One junction end disagrees with the germline gene, perhaps due to a read error. This chain connects TRBV5-5 to TRBJ2-5; D remains ambiguous. CDR3 size: 12 residues. Germline-derived CDR1 and CDR2 are SGHKS and YYEKEE (reference sequence). CDR3 in DNA: TGTGCCAGCAGCTTGGACGTCAAGACCCAATACTTC. It encodes CASSLDVKTQYF.

This clonotype was found many times. The chain uses TRBV4-1 and TRBJ1-4, with no clear D. The CDR3 is made up of 15 amino acids. From germline, CDR1 is MGHRA and CDR2 YSYEKL. Between the trimmed V and J ends, which lost 0 bases and 7 bases, there was a span of 12 bases. CDR3 sequence: CASSQEAPKPEKLFF. As DNA, the CDR3 is TGCGCCAGCAGCCAAGAGGCCCCCAAACCTGAAAAACTGTTTTTT.

Of note for this clonotype: The junction departs from the called germline gene at one end, perhaps through a read error. The V call is TRBV4-3, the J call TRBJ2-1; D not resolved. The CDR3 consists of 17 residues. Germline CDR1 reads LGHNA; CDR2 reads YSLEER. CDR3 protein: CASSQEYPESSYNGQFF. For the CDR3, the DNA is TGCGCCAGCAGCCAAGAATATCCGGAGAGCTCCTATAATGGGCAGTTCTTC.

To note about this clonotype: Its ends do not fully match the called genes, so a read error is possible. The rearrangement links TRBV4-1 to TRBJ2-7; 10 positions match TRBD2. There are 15 residues in the CDR3. CDR1 and CDR2 (germline): MGHRA, YSYEKL. CDR3: CASSQDQRGGYEQYF. DNA for the CDR3: TGCGCTAGCAGCCAAGATCAGCGGGGGGGATACGAGCAGTACTTC.

This clonotype was recorded many times. V usage is TRBV13 and J usage is TRBJ1-1, with unresolved D. This CDR3 has 14 amino acids. Germline CDR1 and CDR2: PRHDT and FYEKMQ (reference sequence). V shed 2 bases and J shed 1 base, with 8 bases lying between them. This CDR3 is CASSLWRENTEAFF. The CDR3 DNA sequence: TGTGCCAGCAGCTTATGGCGGGAGAACACTGAAGCTTTCTTT.

As for this clonotype: Compared with germline, one end of the junction differs, possibly owing to a read error. The chain employs TRBV4-2 and TRBJ2-7; D possibly matches TRBD1 or TRBD2 (6 bases each). Germline CDR1 LGHNA, CDR2 YNFKEQ. The CDR3 spans 15 residues. CDR3 sequence (DNA): TGTGCCAGCAGCCAATATGACGGGGGCTACTACGAGCAGTATTTC. Its translation is CASSQYDGGYYEQYF.

This clonotype has only a few counts. CDR3 loop: CASSLAASLHTDTQYF. CDR3 DNA sequence: TGTGCCAGCAGCTTAGCGGCTAGCCTCCACACAGATACGCAGTATTTT. The chain combines TRBV7-9 with TRBJ2-3; TRBD2 might be the D (5 bases). Per germline, CDR1 SEHNR and CDR2 FQNEAQ (reference sequence). This CDR3 is built from 16 residues. V was clipped by 0 bases and J by 2 bases, with 12 bases between them.

A few counts support this clonotype. CDR3 loop: CASSIERFINEKLFF. In nucleotides, the CDR3 is TGTGCCAGCAGCATTGAACGGTTCATTAATGAAAAACTGTTTTTT. The chain links TRBV7-8 to TRBJ1-4; D is uncertain. Deletions cut 5 bases from V and 4 bases from J, with 14 bases between. The germline gives CDR1 SGHVS, CDR2 FQNEAQ. This CDR3 has 15 residues. Full variable domain (missing parts from reference TRBV7-8 and TRBJ1-4): GAGVSQSPRYKVAKRGQDVALRCDPISGHVSLFWYQQALGQGPEFLTYFQNEAQLDKSGLPSDRFFAERPEGSVSTLKIQRTQQEDSAVYLCASSIERFINEKLFFGSGTQLSVL.

With respect to this clonotype: An end of the junction does not agree with germline; a read error may underlie this. V gene TRBV4-1 combines with J gene TRBJ2-7, with 9 bases matching TRBD1. The CDR3 consists of 14 residues. The germline CDR1 and CDR2 sequences are MGHRA and YSYEKL. The CDR3 loop reads CASSHGGQGNDQYF. The CDR3, as DNA: TGTGCCAGCAGCCATGGGGGACAGGGTAACGATCAGTACTTC.

Notes on this clonotype: A much larger clone lies a single base off, so this may be a read error. This chain links TRBV30 with TRBJ2-1; the D gene is possibly TRBD2 (6 bases). The germline CDR1 and CDR2 sequences are GTSNPN and SVGIG (reference sequence). This CDR3 has 12 residues. The CDR3 nucleotides are TGTGCCTGGAAGGACTATTCCAATGAGCTGTTCTTC. Its protein product is CAWKDYSNELFF.

On this clonotype: A much larger clone lies a single base off, so this may be a read error. Here the CDR3 reads CASSIDRDNYSPLHF. Written as DNA, the CDR3 is TGTGCCAGCAGCATAGACAGGGATAATTATTCACCCCTCCACTTT. The chain recombines TRBV5-4 with TRBJ1-6, with 7 bases lining up with TRBD1. Trimming at V came to 4 bases and at J to 8 bases, leaving 9 bases not matched to a gene. The CDR3 loop spans 15 amino acids. The germline V gene encodes CDR1 SGHNT and CDR2 YYREEE (reference sequence).

J is TRBJ2-2 and V is TRBV11-2; 9 bases map to TRBD1. CDR3 length equals 18 residues. Losses at the gene ends were 7 bases for V and 6 bases for J; bases not matched to a gene: 18. CDR1 SGHAT and CDR2 FQNNGV come from the germline V gene. CDR3 coding DNA: TGTGCCAGCAACCAACTGGCCCGATGGACAGGGGTTTCCGGGGAGCTGTTTTTT. Translated, it gives CASNQLARWTGVSGELFF.

CDR3 DNA: TGTGCCAGTAGGGCAGCCGTGGCCCACGAGCAGTACTTC. Residues: CASRAAVAHEQYF. The genes are TRBV19 and TRBJ2-7; D unresolved. Germline V gene sequence: CDR1 LNHDA, CDR2 SQIVND (reference sequence). V dropped 6 bases and J dropped 5 bases, with 14 bases sitting between them. The CDR3 extends over 13 amino acids.

This clonotype was picked up many times. The chain couples TRBV4-1 to TRBJ1-2; possibly TRBD1 for D (6 bases). This CDR3 comprises 15 residues. From germline, CDR1 is MGHRA and CDR2 YSYEKL. The V gene lost 3 bases and the J gene lost 8 bases, with 19 bases spanning the gap. CDR3 sequence: CASSQVKTGREGYTF. Written as DNA, the CDR3 is TGCGCCAGCAGCCAGGTTAAAACAGGGAGAGAGGGCTACACCTTC.

On this clonotype: This sequence may be a read error, since a much larger clone differs from it by one base. DNA for the CDR3: TGCACCAGCAGCCTTTGGGAGGGGGCTAGCGGGGACGGCGAGCAGTACTTC. Translated: CTSSLWEGASGDGEQYF. The chain combines TRBV4-3 with TRBJ2-7, with TRBD2 matching over 9 bases. CDR1 is LGHNA and CDR2 is YSLEER in the germline V gene. The CDR3 is 17 amino acids.

This clonotype was seen a single time. Germline is not matched at one junction end, which may reflect a read error. DNA of the CDR3: TGTGCCTGCAGAAGCCTGGGACACCCCCTCTACAATGAGCAGTTCTTC. This encodes CACRSLGHPLYNEQFF. The chain combines TRBV5-5 with TRBJ2-1; D is perhaps TRBD1 (6 bases). The CDR3 has 16 amino acids. Germline V gene lookup returns CDR1 SGHKS and CDR2 YYEKEE (reference sequence).

This clonotype has just one count. At one end, the junction sequence differs from germline, possibly due to a read error. V gene TRBV11-1 combines with J gene TRBJ2-1; no clear D gene. CDR3 length: 12 residues. Germline lookup yields CDR1 SGHAT and CDR2 FQDESV (reference sequence). The CDR3 region is CANSLEANEQFF. For the CDR3, the DNA is TGTGCCAACAGCTTAGAGGCCAATGAGCAGTTCTTC.

Regarding this clonotype: A much larger clone lies a single base off, so this may be a read error. V gene TRBV24-1 combines with J gene TRBJ2-3, with 14 nucleotides matching TRBD2. Per germline, CDR1 KGHDR and CDR2 SFDVKD. The CDR3 contains 17 residues. Written as DNA, the CDR3 is TGTGCCTCCAGTGATACCCAGACTAGCGGGAGGGCGGATACGCAGTATTTT. Translating gives CASSDTQTSGRADTQYF.

This clonotype has at least ten counts. This chain uses TRBV6-2 or TRBV6-3 with TRBJ1-5; 9 positions agree with TRBD1. V gave up 5 bases and J gave up 4 bases; unmatched junction bases: 6. CDR1 is MNHEY and CDR2 is SVGEGT in the germline V gene. The CDR3 contains 15 residues. The DNA of the CDR3 is TGTGCCAGCAGTCCCGGGACAGGGTTTAATCAGCCCCAGCATTTT. This translates into CASSPGTGFNQPQHF.

The rearrangement joins TRBV11-2 to TRBJ1-6; D is uncertain. V dropped 3 bases and J dropped 5 bases, with 17 bases sitting between them. The CDR3 sequence is 17 residues long. The germline CDR1 and CDR2 sequences are SGHAT and FQNNGV. CDR3 DNA: TGTGCCAGCAGCTTTACTACCGCAGGATTTAATAATTCACCCCTCCACTTT. Encoded protein: CASSFTTAGFNNSPLHF.

This clonotype showed up just a few times. This could be a read error, since a much larger clone is one nucleotide away. The chain employs TRBV20-1 and TRBJ2-3; D may be TRBD1 or TRBD2 (6 bases each). Looked up from germline, CDR1 is DFQATT and CDR2 is SNEGSKA (reference sequence). The CDR3 sequence is 13 residues long. This CDR3 reads CSAGGYSTYTQYF. The CDR3 DNA follows: TGCAGTGCCGGGGGCTACTCCACATATACGCAGTATTTT.

The chain recombines TRBV11-2 with TRBJ2-1; TRBD2 might be the D (7 bases). Trimming stripped 5 bases from V and 9 bases from J, with 20 bases between. The CDR3 length is 15 residues. Germline CDR1 reads SGHAT; CDR2 reads FQNNGV. The chain's CDR3 is CASSLIRGAPSEQFF. The CDR3 region has the DNA TGTGCCAGCAGCCTCATACGGGGGGCTCCCAGTGAGCAGTTCTTC.

A remark on this clonotype: The junction does not match germline at one end; this may be a read error. The chain joins TRBV20-1 to TRBJ1-3, with 8 bases lining up with TRBD1. The CDR3 consists of 15 residues. Germline V gene lookup returns CDR1 DFQATT and CDR2 SNEGSKA (reference sequence). The CDR3 region is CSATRTGSSGDTINF. In DNA form, the CDR3 reads TGCAGTGCTACCAGGACAGGGAGCTCTGGAGACACCATAAATTTT.